This T cell receptor (beta chain) was retrieved from a study of metastatic and nonmetastatic thyroid tumors. Overall study: Both malignant and benign thyroid patients supplied peripheral blood and tumor or nodule tissue samples, across which the repertoires of these patients were then compared.

Study outcomes and limitations: A significant increase in TCR beta diversity was reportedly seen in malignant thyroid tumors relative to benign nodules, in blood and tumor.

Among the patients, none had received any treatment before thyroid surgery. The CDR3 totals 15 residues. CDR1 and CDR2 (germline): MNHNS, SASEGT. V shed 5 bases and J shed 0 bases, with 12 bases lying between them. The authors' processing: Clinicopathological groups differed in CDR3, with these differences serving to build a distant-metastasis classifier for papillary thyroid cancer. MiXCR was used by TCRdb to re-call the PCR reads. These V and J calls rely on TCRdb rather than the paper's analysis. Of about 52,000 clones detected, roughly 18% appear once; the ten largest clones hold approximately 3%. This clone was detected ten times or more. Its antigen is undetermined.

The sequencing sample was made of blood. This chain connects TRBV6-1 to TRBJ2-3; D is perhaps TRBD1 or TRBD2 (7 bases each). The TCR comes from a female donor with papillary thyroid cancer or a benign thyroid nodule (not recorded which). Some clones in this sample may be carry-over from other donors' samples. CDR3 region: CASSRGRGSTDTQYF. In DNA form, the CDR3 reads TGTGCCAGCAGTAGGGGGCGGGGGAGCACAGATACGCAGTATTTT.